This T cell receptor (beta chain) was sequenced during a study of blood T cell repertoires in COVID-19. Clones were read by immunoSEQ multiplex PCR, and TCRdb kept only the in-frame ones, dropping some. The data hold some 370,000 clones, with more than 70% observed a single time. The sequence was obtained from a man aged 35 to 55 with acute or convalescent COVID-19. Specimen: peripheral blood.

The CDR3, as DNA: TGTGCCAGCAGCCAATCTAGAGTTATCGGGGGCAATCAGCCCCAGCATTTT. Translation gives CASSQSRVIGGNQPQHF. The genes are TRBV16 and TRBJ1-5; no firm D call. V lost 0 bases and J lost 2, with 14 bases in between. The CDR3 is 17 residues long. From germline, CDR1 is KGHSY and CDR2 FQNENV.